This paragraph covers one T cell receptor beta chain sequence. What it recognizes is unknown. The CDR3 runs 13 residues. Looked up from germline, CDR1 is SNHLY and CDR2 is FYNNEI. With 3 bases removed from V and 3 bases from J, the gap between germline ends came to 6 bases. This record belongs to a study of memory CD4+ T cells and cytomegalovirus serostatus. Study at large: Healthy Belgian adult donors included several CMV-positive and 24 CMV-negative people. Points from the study as a whole: CMV serostatus prediction reached median AUC approximately 0.96, or 0.89 with US-trained model. CD4+ memory repertoires contained about 40% of the roughly 160 reported CMV TCRbeta sequences.

Single viable CD3+CD4+CD8-CD45RO+ cells were sorted as the memory CD4+ T cells. Authors' processing steps: After removing out-of-frame reads, 2 million to 2.5 million distinct TCRbeta sequences remained. Repertoires were generated with immunoSEQ multiplex PCR, while TCRdb's copy carries only in-frame clones and drops some. V and J calls and clone size follow that table, whereas D and trimming were derived from the DNA. Here the sample spans roughly 45,000 clones, around 82% being singletons. The sequenced material came from memory CD4+ T cells from blood. V and J are TRBV2 and TRBJ1-5; D remains unclear. The sequence was collected from an adult in good health and CMV-seronegative. Here the CDR3 DNA reads TGTGCCAGCAGTGATTTGGTCAATCAGCCCCAGCATTTT. This codes for CASSDLVNQPQHF.